Below, 9 T cell receptor beta chains from the same sample are listed, as sequenced in a study of blood T cell repertoires in COVID-19. TCRdb's copy holds only in-frame clones and misses some; the assay was immunoSEQ multiplex PCR. Here the sample spans roughly 200,000 clones, 65% to 90% being singletons. Sequenced input: PBMCs or T cells enriched from blood (not recorded which). The receptor set was obtained from a woman in her thirties who had been exposed to COVID-19.

The chain employs TRBV6-4 and TRBJ2-2; 8 bases are a match to TRBD2. Germline V gene lookup returns CDR1 MRHNA and CDR2 SNTAGT. This CDR3 has 17 residues. With V trimmed by 6 bases and J by 0 bases, 9 bases remained unmatched. The DNA for the CDR3 is TGTGCCAGCAGACCTCGAAAGGGACTAGCGAACACCGGGGAGCTGTTTTTT. This gives the protein CASRPRKGLANTGELFF.

The CDR3 is CASSAPGRGGLYEQYF. The CDR3 DNA reads TGTGCCAGCAGTGCGCCTGGGCGCGGGGGCCTTTACGAGCAGTACTTC. This sequence joins TRBV2 and TRBJ2-7; D perhaps matches TRBD2 (7 bases). Germline V CDR1 and CDR2: SNHLY, FYNNEI. V lost 4 bases, J lost 4 bases, and 20 bases lay in between. The CDR3 runs 16 residues.

This CDR3 is CASSPQGMNNNQPQHF. CDR3 coding DNA: TGTGCCAGCAGCCCCCAGGGGATGAATAACAATCAGCCCCAGCATTTT. The rearrangement joins TRBV2 to TRBJ1-5, with D perhaps TRBD1 (6 bases). This CDR3 is built from 16 residues. The germline V gene has CDR1 SNHLY and CDR2 FYNNEI. The V gene lost 6 bases and the J gene lost 3 bases, with 18 bases spanning the gap.

The CDR3 DNA follows: TGTGCCAGCAGTGAAACAGGGGTCACCGGGGAGCTGTTTTTT. This gives the protein CASSETGVTGELFF. V is TRBV2 and J is TRBJ2-2; 7 bases agree with TRBD1. This CDR3 contains 14 residues. The junction had 1 base not matched to a gene; V was cut back by 2 bases and J by 4 bases. Germline-derived CDR1 and CDR2 are SNHLY and FYNNEI.

The rearrangement uses TRBV10-1 and TRBJ2-7, with D possibly matching TRBD2 (5 bases). V was shortened by 3 bases and J by 5 bases, with 17 bases between the two germline ends. Germline V gene data show CDR1 as WNHNN and CDR2 as SYGVQD (reference sequence). This CDR3 has 15 residues. The DNA of the CDR3 is TGCGCCAGCAGTGATGGAGGATCGAATTCTGACGAGCAGTACTTC. Its protein is CASSDGGSNSDEQYF.

In its sample, this clone was seen once. V usage is TRBV6-5 and J usage is TRBJ2-1; 10 bases agree with TRBD1. Germline values: CDR1 MNHEY, CDR2 SVGAGI. V lost 10 bases to trimming and J lost 4 bases; unmatched junction nucleotides: 7. This CDR3 comprises 14 residues. CDR3 DNA: TGTGCCACCAGACCGGGACAGGGGTACAATGAGCAGTTCTTC. It codes for CATRPGQGYNEQFF.

This clone was recorded only once. The chain links TRBV25-1 to TRBJ2-2, with D tentatively TRBD1 (6 bases). Trimming pared 2 bases from V and 3 bases from J, leaving 7 bases between. Germline values: CDR1 MGHDK, CDR2 SYGVNS. CDR3 length: 14 residues. CDR3 sequence reads: CASSETGYTGELFF. The CDR3 region has the DNA TGTGCCAGCAGTGAAACAGGGTACACCGGGGAGCTGTTTTTT.

V and J are TRBV5-5 and TRBJ2-3; D might be TRBD1 (6 bases). There are 14 residues in the CDR3. Trimming shortened V by 3 bases and J by 4 bases, and 12 bases separated the two germline ends. Germline lookup yields CDR1 SGHKS and CDR2 YYEKEE (reference sequence). In DNA form, the CDR3 reads TGTGCCAGCAGCTCCCCTTCAGGGGCAGATACGCAGTATTTT. Protein product: CASSSPSGADTQYF.

The chain uses TRBV19 and TRBJ1-2, with D unclear. CDR3 length: 13 residues. Germline assignment: CDR1 LNHDA and CDR2 SQIVND (reference sequence). The V gene lost 7 bases and the J gene lost 4 bases, with 13 bases spanning the gap. CDR3 protein: CASTPTAGYGYTF. CDR3 nucleotides: TGTGCCAGTACTCCCACCGCGGGCTATGGCTACACCTTC.